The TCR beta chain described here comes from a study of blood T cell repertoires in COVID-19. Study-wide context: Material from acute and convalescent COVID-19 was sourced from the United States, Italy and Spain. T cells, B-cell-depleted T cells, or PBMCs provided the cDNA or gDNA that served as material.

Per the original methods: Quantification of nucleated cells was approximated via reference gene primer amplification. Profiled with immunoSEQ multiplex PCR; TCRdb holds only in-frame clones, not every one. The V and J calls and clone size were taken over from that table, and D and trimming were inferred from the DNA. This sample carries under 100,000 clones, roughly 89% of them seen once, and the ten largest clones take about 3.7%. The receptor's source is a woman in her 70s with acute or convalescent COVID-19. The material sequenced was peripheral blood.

The CDR3: CASSYSPFSGTSRTYEQYF. CDR3 coding DNA: TGTGCCAGCAGTTACTCCCCCTTCAGCGGGACATCCAGGACCTACGAGCAGTACTTC. The J gene is TRBJ2-7, the V gene TRBV6-2 or TRBV6-3; weak D call: TRBD2 (7 bases). The CDR3 has 19 residues. Trimming shortened V by 0 bases and J by 2 bases, and 23 bases separated the two germline ends. CDR1 is MNHEY and CDR2 is SVGEGT in the germline V gene.